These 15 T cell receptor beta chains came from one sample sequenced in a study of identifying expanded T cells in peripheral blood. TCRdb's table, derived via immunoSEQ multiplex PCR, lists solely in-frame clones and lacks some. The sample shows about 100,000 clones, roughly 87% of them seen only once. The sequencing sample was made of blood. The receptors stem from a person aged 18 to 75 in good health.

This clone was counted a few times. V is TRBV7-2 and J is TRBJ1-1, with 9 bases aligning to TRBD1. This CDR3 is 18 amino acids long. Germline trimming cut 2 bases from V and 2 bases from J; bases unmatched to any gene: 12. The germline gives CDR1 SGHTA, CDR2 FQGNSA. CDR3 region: CASSLLTDRGWVNTEAFF. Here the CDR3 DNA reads TGTGCCAGCAGCTTACTCACGGACAGGGGATGGGTTAACACTGAAGCTTTCTTT.

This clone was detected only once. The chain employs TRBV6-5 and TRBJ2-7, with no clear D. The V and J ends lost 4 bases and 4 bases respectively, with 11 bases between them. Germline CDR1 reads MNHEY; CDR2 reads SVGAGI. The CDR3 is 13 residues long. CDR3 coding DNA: TGTGCCAGCAGTTTCCCGGCAGGTTACGAGCAGTACTTC. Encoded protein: CASSFPAGYEQYF.

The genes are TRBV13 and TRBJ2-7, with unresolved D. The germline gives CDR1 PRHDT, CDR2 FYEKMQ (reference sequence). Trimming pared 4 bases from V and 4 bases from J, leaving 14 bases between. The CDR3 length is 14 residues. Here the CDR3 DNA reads TGTGCCAGCAGCTGGACCTTACGCACATACGAGCAGTACTTC. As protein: CASSWTLRTYEQYF.

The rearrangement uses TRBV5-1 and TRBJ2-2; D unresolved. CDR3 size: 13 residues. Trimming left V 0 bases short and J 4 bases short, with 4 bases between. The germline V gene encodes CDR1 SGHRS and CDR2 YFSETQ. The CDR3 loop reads CASSLDPTGELFF. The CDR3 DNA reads TGCGCCAGCAGCTTGGACCCCACCGGGGAGCTGTTTTTT.

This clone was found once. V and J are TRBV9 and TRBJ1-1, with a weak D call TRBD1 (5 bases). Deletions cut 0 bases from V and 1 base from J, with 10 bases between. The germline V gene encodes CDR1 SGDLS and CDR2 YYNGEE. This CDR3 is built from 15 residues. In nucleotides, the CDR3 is TGTGCCAGCAGCGTAGAAGGCAGGGCGAACACTGAAGCTTTCTTT. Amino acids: CASSVEGRANTEAFF.

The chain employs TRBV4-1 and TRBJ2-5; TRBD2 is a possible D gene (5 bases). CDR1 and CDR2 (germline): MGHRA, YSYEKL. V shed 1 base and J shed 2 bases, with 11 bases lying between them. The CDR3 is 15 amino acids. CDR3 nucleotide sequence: TGCGCCAGCAGCCAAGCCCCTAGCAGGCAAGAGACCCAGTACTTC. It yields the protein CASSQAPSRQETQYF.

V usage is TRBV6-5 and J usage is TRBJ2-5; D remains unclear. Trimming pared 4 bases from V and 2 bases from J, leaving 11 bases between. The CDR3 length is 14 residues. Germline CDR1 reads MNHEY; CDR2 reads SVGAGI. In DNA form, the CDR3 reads TGTGCCAGCAGTTCCCCAGAAGAACAAGAGACCCAGTACTTC. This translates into CASSSPEEQETQYF.

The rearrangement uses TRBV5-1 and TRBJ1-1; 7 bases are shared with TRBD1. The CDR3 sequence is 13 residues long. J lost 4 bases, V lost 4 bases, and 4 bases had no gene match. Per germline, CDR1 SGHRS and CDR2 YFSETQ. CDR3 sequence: CASSQGTVTEAFF. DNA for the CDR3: TGCGCCAGCAGCCAGGGGACAGTCACTGAAGCTTTCTTT. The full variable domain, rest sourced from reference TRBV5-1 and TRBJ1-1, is KAGVTQTPRYLIKTRGQQVTLSCSPISGHRSVSWYQQTPGQGLQFLFEYFSETQRNKGNFPGRFSGRQFSNSRSEMNVSTLELGDSALYLCASSQGTVTEAFFGQGTRLTVV.

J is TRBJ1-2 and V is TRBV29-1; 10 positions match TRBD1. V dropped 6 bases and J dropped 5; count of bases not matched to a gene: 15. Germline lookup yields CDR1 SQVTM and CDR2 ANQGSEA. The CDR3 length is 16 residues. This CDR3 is CSVGFRDRGVGYGYTF. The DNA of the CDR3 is TGCAGCGTGGGGTTCCGGGACAGGGGTGTCGGGTATGGCTACACCTTC.

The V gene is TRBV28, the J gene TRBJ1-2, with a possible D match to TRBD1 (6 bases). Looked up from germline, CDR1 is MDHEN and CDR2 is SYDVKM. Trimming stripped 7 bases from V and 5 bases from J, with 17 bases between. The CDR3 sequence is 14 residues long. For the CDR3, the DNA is TGTGCCAGCATCGGTGGACAGATTTATTATGGCTACACCTTC. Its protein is CASIGGQIYYGYTF.

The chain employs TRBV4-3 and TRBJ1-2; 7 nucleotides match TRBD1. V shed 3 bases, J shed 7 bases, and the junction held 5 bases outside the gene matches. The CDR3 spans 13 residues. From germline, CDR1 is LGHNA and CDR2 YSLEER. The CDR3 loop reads CASSHRQGGGYTF. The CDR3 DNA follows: TGCGCCAGCAGCCACCGACAGGGTGGTGGCTACACCTTC.

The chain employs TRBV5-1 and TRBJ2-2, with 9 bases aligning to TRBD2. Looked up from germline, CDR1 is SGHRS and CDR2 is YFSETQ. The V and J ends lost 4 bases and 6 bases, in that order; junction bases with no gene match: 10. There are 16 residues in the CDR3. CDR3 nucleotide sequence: TGCGCCAGCAGCGCGGACTCCGCGGGAGGGGCCGGGGAGCTGTTTTTT. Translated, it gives CASSADSAGGAGELFF.

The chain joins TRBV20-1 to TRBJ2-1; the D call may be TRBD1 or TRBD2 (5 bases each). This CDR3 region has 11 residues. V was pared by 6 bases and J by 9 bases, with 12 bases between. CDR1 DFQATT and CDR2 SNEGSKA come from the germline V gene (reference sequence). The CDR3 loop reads CSAPWDVEQFF. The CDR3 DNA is TGCAGTGCCCCATGGGACGTTGAGCAGTTCTTC.

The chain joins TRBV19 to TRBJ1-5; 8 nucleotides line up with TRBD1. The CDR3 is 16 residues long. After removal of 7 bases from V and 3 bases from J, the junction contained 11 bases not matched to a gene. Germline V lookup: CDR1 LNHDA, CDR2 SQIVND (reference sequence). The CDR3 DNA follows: TGTGCCAGTACCAAGTCACCGGGACAGGCCAATCAGCCCCAGCATTTT. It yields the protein CASTKSPGQANQPQHF.

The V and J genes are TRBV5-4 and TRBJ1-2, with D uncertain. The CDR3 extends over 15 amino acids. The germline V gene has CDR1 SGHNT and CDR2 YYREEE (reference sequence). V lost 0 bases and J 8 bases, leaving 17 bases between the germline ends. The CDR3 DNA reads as TGTGCCAGCAGCTTGGGAAGGGCGGTATACAACGGCTACACCTTC. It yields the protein CASSLGRAVYNGYTF. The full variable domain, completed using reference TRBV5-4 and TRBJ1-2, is ETGVTQSPTHLIKTRGQQVTLRCSSQSGHNTVSWYQQALGQGPQFIFQYYREEENGRGNFPPRFSGLQFPNYSSELNVNALELDDSALYLCASSLGRAVYNGYTFGSGTRLTVV.